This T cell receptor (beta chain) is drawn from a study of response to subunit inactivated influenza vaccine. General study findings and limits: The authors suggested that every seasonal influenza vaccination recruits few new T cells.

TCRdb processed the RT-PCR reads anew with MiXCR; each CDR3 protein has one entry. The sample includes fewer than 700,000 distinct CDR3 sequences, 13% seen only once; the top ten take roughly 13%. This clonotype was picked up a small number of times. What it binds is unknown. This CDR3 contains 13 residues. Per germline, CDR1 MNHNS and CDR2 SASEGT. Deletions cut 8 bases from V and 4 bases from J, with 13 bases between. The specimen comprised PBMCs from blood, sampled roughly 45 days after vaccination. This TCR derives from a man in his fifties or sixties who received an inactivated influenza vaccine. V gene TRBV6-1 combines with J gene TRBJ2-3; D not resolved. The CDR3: CASQRVLSDTQYF. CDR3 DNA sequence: TGTGCCAGCCAAAGGGTTTTGTCAGATACGCAGTATTTT.